The sequence of this T cell receptor (beta chain) was determined in a study of T cell repertoires in cytomegalovirus infection. Trimming removed 1 base from V and 2 bases from J; junction bases left unmatched: 12. The length of the CDR3 is 19 residues. CDR1 and CDR2 (germline): SGHTA, FQGNSA. TCRdb reanalysed the reads using MiXCR and keeps one entry per CDR3 protein. The sample has about 530,000 distinct CDR3 sequences, about 26% seen once; the top ten hold under 15%. The TCR comes from a human donor in good health (CMV status not recorded). Some clones in this sample may be carry-over from other donors' samples. Sequenced: PBMCs. The chain carries TRBV7-2 and TRBJ1-4; TRBD1 matches at 8 bases. DNA of the CDR3: TGTGCCAGCAGCTTAGGGCAGGGGGCAGATTGGAGGACTAATGAAAAACTGTTTTTT. It is translated as CASSLGQGADWRTNEKLFF.